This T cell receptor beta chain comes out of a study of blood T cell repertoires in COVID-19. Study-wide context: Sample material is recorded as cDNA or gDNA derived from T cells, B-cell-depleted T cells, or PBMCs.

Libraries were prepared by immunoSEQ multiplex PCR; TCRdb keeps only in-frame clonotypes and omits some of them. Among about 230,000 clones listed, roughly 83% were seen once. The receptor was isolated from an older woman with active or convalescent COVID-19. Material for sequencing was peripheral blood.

Written as DNA, the CDR3 is TGTGCCAGCAGCCCCTTTAATAGGGGGGGAGAGACCCAGTACTTC. It yields the protein CASSPFNRGGETQYF. The chain uses TRBV7-7 and TRBJ2-5; maybe TRBD2 (7 bases). The CDR3 runs 15 residues. Germline CDR1 SSHAT, CDR2 FNYEAQ (reference sequence). Trimming removed 5 bases from V and 4 bases from J, with 17 bases in between.